A single sample gave rise to the 7 T cell receptor beta chains below, sequenced in a study of response to subunit inactivated influenza vaccine. TCRdb passed the RT-PCR reads through MiXCR, listing each CDR3 protein once. The sample has 500,000 or so distinct CDR3 sequences, 15% to 20% seen once. The specimen comprised CD4+ T cells sorted from PBMCs, sampled 23 months after vaccination. These receptors originate from a man between 50 and 69 years old who received an inactivated influenza vaccine.

This chain's CDR3 is CASSLKPTGKDEQYF. The CDR3 coding sequence is TGCGCCAGCAGCTTGAAACCGACAGGGAAGGACGAGCAGTACTTC. The rearrangement uses TRBV5-1 and TRBJ2-7, with 7 bases aligning to TRBD1. The CDR3 is made up of 15 amino acids. Germline V gene data show CDR1 as SGHRS and CDR2 as YFSETQ. With V trimmed by 1 base and J by 5 bases, 9 bases remained unmatched.

This clonotype has only a few counts. This chain connects TRBV9 to TRBJ2-6; TRBD1 is a possible D gene (5 bases). V was shortened by 2 bases and J by 1 base, with 7 bases between the two germline ends. Per the germline V gene, CDR1 is SGDLS and CDR2 is YYNGEE. This CDR3 has 15 amino acids. CDR3 sequence: CASSVTGSGANVLTF. DNA of the CDR3: TGTGCCAGCAGCGTTACAGGTTCTGGGGCCAACGTCCTGACTTTC. Together with reference TRBV9 and TRBJ2-6, the CDR3 gives the full variable domain: DSGVTQTPKHLITATGQRVTLRCSPRSGDLSVYWYQQSLDQGLQFLIQYYNGEERAKGNILERFSAQQFPDLHSELNLSSLELGDSALYFCASSVTGSGANVLTFGAGSRLTVL.

The table lists this clonotype with a few counts. The chain has TRBV15 and TRBJ2-5; no firm D call. Per germline, CDR1 LNHNV and CDR2 YYDKDF (reference sequence). This CDR3 contains 13 residues. Trimming took 2 bases from V and 5 from J, leaving 9 bases between them. CDR3 coding DNA: TGTGCCACCAGCAGACCTTCTGGGGAGACCCAGTACTTC. Encoded protein: CATSRPSGETQYF.

This sequence joins TRBV4-2 and TRBJ1-4; D is unresolved. The germline V gene has CDR1 LGHNA and CDR2 YNFKEQ. With 0 bases removed from V and 11 bases from J, the gap between germline ends came to 13 bases. The CDR3 totals 14 residues. The CDR3 spells CASSQDGRVDKLFF. CDR3 nucleotides: TGTGCCAGCAGCCAAGATGGCCGGGTCGACAAACTGTTTTTT.

J is TRBJ1-1 and V is TRBV6-5; the match to TRBD1 covers 9 bases. Trimming cost V 2 bases and J 5 bases; bases outside gene matches: 6. This CDR3 has 15 amino acids. Germline V CDR1 and CDR2: MNHEY, SVGAGI. This CDR3 reads CASSYRGQGRTEAFF. CDR3 nucleotides: TGTGCCAGCAGTTACCGGGGACAGGGAAGGACTGAAGCTTTCTTT.

This clonotype was seen more than once but under ten times. The chain carries TRBV6-1 and TRBJ2-3; no firm D call. The CDR3 extends over 11 amino acids. CDR1 and CDR2 from the germline V gene are MNHNS and SASEGT. With 7 bases removed from V and 3 bases from J, the gap between germline ends came to 5 bases. CDR3 nucleotides: TGTGCCAGCAAAATTACAGATACGCAGTATTTT. Translation gives CASKITDTQYF.

The V gene is TRBV9, the J gene TRBJ2-5, with D perhaps being TRBD1 or TRBD2 (6 bases each). V gave up 7 bases and J gave up 4 bases, with 20 bases separating them. CDR3 length equals 15 residues. Germline V gives CDR1 SGDLS, CDR2 YYNGEE. CDR3 DNA: TGTGCCAGCGGGCAGGGGAGGAGTTTAGGAGAGACCCAGTACTTC. Residues: CASGQGRSLGETQYF.